Presented here are 22 T cell receptor beta chains from one specimen sequenced in a study of cytomegalovirus exposure and HLA in healthy donors. PCR amplification relied on 60 Vbeta primers (plus 13 Jbeta primers). Produced via immunoSEQ multiplex PCR; TCRdb's table is partial and in-frame only. This table holds roughly 120,000 clones, 65% to 90% found once. Sequences were obtained from PBMCs. These receptors came from a woman in her 30s in good health and CMV-seronegative.

The V gene is TRBV20-1, the J gene TRBJ1-2, with 8 bases matching TRBD1. The V gene's germline CDR1 is DFQATT and CDR2 SNEGSKA (reference sequence). Trimming took 7 bases from V and 7 from J; bases not matched to a gene: 5. CDR3 length: 11 residues. CDR3 bases: TGCAGTGTCAGGACAGGGATTGGCTACACCTTC. It encodes CSVRTGIGYTF.

The V call is TRBV5-1, the J call TRBJ2-1; 8 positions agree with TRBD1. Germline V CDR1 and CDR2: SGHRS, YFSETQ. V shed 0 bases and J 3 bases; nucleotides not matched to a gene: 11. The CDR3 totals 18 residues. CDR3 nucleotide sequence: TGCGCCAGCAGCTTGGCCCTCGGGACAGGAGATCTCTACAATGAGCAGTTCTTC. Translating it yields CASSLALGTGDLYNEQFF.

This clone has only a few counts. This chain links TRBV4-3 with TRBJ2-2, with 12 bases lining up with TRBD2. There are 15 residues in the CDR3. Per germline, CDR1 LGHNA and CDR2 YSLEER. With V trimmed by 6 bases and J by 7 bases, 6 bases remained unmatched. The CDR3 is CASSETSGSVGELFF. The CDR3, as DNA: TGCGCCAGCAGTGAGACTAGCGGGAGCGTCGGGGAGCTGTTTTTT.

J is TRBJ2-7 and V is TRBV5-6; 11 bases agree with TRBD2. The CDR3 extends over 14 amino acids. J lost 5 bases, V lost 3 bases, and 4 bases had no gene match. Germline CDR1 and CDR2: SGHDT and YYEEEE. CDR3 amino acids: CASSSLAGVDEQYF. CDR3 DNA sequence: TGTGCCAGCAGCTCACTAGCGGGAGTCGACGAGCAGTACTTC.

The J gene is TRBJ2-7, the V gene TRBV6-5, with 8 bases lining up with TRBD1. CDR1 and CDR2 from the germline V gene are MNHEY and SVGAGI. This CDR3 is built from 14 residues. Unmatched junction bases numbered 8, after V lost 7 bases and J lost 3 bases. The CDR3: CASKIQGALYEQYF. CDR3 nucleotides: TGTGCCAGCAAGATTCAGGGGGCGCTCTACGAGCAGTACTTC.

Details on this clone: One junction end does not reproduce the germline sequence, and a read error may be involved. The rearrangement uses TRBV2 and TRBJ2-3; TRBD2 is a possible D gene (5 bases). Germline assignment: CDR1 SNHLY and CDR2 FYNNEI. The CDR3 extends over 15 amino acids. CDR3 DNA: TGTGCCAACAGTGATTTTGTGGGAGGCACAGATACGCAGTATTTT. Amino acid sequence: CANSDFVGGTDTQYF. The variable domain in full, with the rest retrieved from reference TRBV2 and TRBJ2-3, is EPEVTQTPSHQVTQMGQEVILRCVPISNHLYFYWYRQILGQKVEFLVSFYNNEISEKSEIFDDQFSVERPDGSNFTLKIRSTKLEDSAMYFCANSDFVGGTDTQYFGPGTRLTVL.

CDR3 loop: CASSQASPGLGSDTQYF. The CDR3 nucleotides read TGTGCCAGCAGCCAAGCCTCGCCGGGACTAGGCTCAGATACGCAGTATTTT. The V call is TRBV7-3, the J call TRBJ2-3; TRBD2 matches at 8 bases. This CDR3 contains 17 residues. Germline-derived CDR1 and CDR2 are SGHTA and FQGTGA. The V segment lost 5 bases and the J segment 4 bases; nucleotides outside the gene matches: 14.

The chain joins TRBV4-2 to TRBJ2-5; 9 bases are a match to TRBD2. The DNA end is a closer match to TRBJ2-7, so the J assignment may be wrong. CDR3 length: 14 residues. Germline CDR1 LGHNA, CDR2 YNFKEQ. Here the CDR3 DNA reads TGTGCCAGCAGCCTTAGCGGGAGCTCCTACGAGCAGTACTTC. This translates into CASSLSGSSYEQYF.

The V gene is TRBV10-3, the J gene TRBJ1-1; D not resolved. CDR1 and CDR2 from the germline V gene are ENHRY and SYGVKD. Trimming shortened V by 6 bases and J by 6 bases, and 17 bases separated the two germline ends. This CDR3 has 14 residues. The CDR3 DNA sequence: TGTGCCATCAGAGCGGAGGCGCGGGCCTCTGAAGCTTTCTTT. This sequence encodes CAIRAEARASEAFF.

The V call is TRBV6-1, the J call TRBJ1-5, with 7 nucleotides matching TRBD1. Unmatched junction bases numbered 9, after V lost 4 bases and J lost 0 bases. This CDR3 has 17 amino acids. Per germline, CDR1 MNHNS and CDR2 SASEGT. CDR3 region: CASSAGRRGNSNQPQHF. The DNA for the CDR3 is TGTGCCAGCAGTGCAGGCCGCAGGGGGAATAGCAATCAGCCCCAGCATTTT.

This clone was observed a single time. V usage is TRBV11-1 and J usage is TRBJ2-6; D is unresolved. The CDR3 contains 15 residues. From germline, CDR1 is SGHAT and CDR2 FQDESV (reference sequence). Trimming left V 0 bases short and J 4 bases short, with 7 bases between. The CDR3 is CASSLATPGANVLTF. CDR3 nucleotide sequence: TGTGCCAGCAGCTTAGCTACACCCGGGGCCAACGTCCTGACTTTC. The full variable domain, completed using reference TRBV11-1 and TRBJ2-6, is EAEVAQSPRYKITEKSQAVAFWCDPISGHATLYWYRQILGQGPELLVQFQDESVVDDSQLPKDRFSAERLKGVDSTLKIQPAELGDSAMYLCASSLATPGANVLTFGAGSRLTVL.

The rearrangement joins TRBV4-1 to TRBJ1-3; D is perhaps TRBD1 (6 bases). There are 14 residues in the CDR3. Germline V gene lookup returns CDR1 MGHRA and CDR2 YSYEKL. The V end lost 0 bases, the J end lost 10 bases, and 13 bases lay between the germline ends. Written as DNA, the CDR3 is TGCGCCAGCAGCCAAGAACGTGCAGGGGAGACCATATATTTT. Its translation is CASSQERAGETIYF.

This rearrangement joins TRBV6-1 to TRBJ2-1; 12 nucleotides line up with TRBD2. Trimming at V came to 8 bases and at J to 13 bases, leaving 9 bases not matched to a gene. The CDR3 length is 13 residues. Germline CDR1 MNHNS, CDR2 SASEGT. CDR3 residues: CASRLAGEEVQFF. The CDR3, as DNA: TGTGCCAGCCGACTAGCGGGAGAGGAAGTTCAGTTCTTC.

The chain recombines TRBV11-2 with TRBJ1-1; the match to TRBD1 covers 10 bases. This CDR3 has 15 amino acids. Losses at the gene ends were 5 bases for V and 4 bases for J; bases not matched to a gene: 7. Per germline, CDR1 SGHAT and CDR2 FQNNGV. CDR3 residues: CASSPRRDRGTEAFF. The CDR3 nucleotides are TGTGCCAGCAGCCCGCGGAGGGACAGGGGCACTGAAGCTTTCTTT.

The V call is TRBV4-1, the J call TRBJ2-7, with 10 positions matching TRBD2. CDR3 size: 17 residues. Looked up from germline, CDR1 is MGHRA and CDR2 is YSYEKL. Trimming at V came to 4 bases and at J to 3 bases, leaving 12 bases not matched to a gene. The CDR3 sequence: CASSPRASGSPNYEQYF. The CDR3 DNA is TGCGCCAGCAGCCCACGGGCTAGCGGGAGTCCCAACTACGAGCAGTACTTC.

This chain links TRBV10-3 with TRBJ2-7, with D perhaps TRBD1 (6 bases). The CDR3 length is 13 residues. Trimming took off 8 bases at V and 2 bases at J, with 13 bases between the two ends. The V gene's germline CDR1 is ENHRY and CDR2 SYGVKD. In nucleotides, the CDR3 is TGTGCCATCTCCCGGGACACGGCCTACGAGCAGTACTTC. Protein sequence: CAISRDTAYEQYF.

A few counts support this clone. J is TRBJ2-7 and V is TRBV6-4; 9 bases are shared with TRBD2. The CDR3 contains 18 residues. The trim removed 0 bases at V and 7 bases at J, leaving 16 bases unmatched. Looked up from germline, CDR1 is MRHNA and CDR2 is SNTAGT. The CDR3 nucleotides are TGTGCCAGCAGTGACTCAGCGGGAGGTCCTCCGATTGGGTGGGAGCAGTACTTC. As protein: CASSDSAGGPPIGWEQYF.

The chain has TRBV30 and TRBJ2-5, with a weak D call TRBD2 (5 bases). The J call may be incorrect, as the DNA end agrees better with TRBJ2-7. The germline CDR1 and CDR2 sequences are GTSNPN and SVGIG (reference sequence). The CDR3 runs to 15 residues. Here the CDR3 DNA reads TGTGCCTGGAGTGTATCTAGCCACGGGTTCTACGAGCAGTACTTC. This encodes CAWSVSSHGFYEQYF.

CDR3 protein: CASSLVASHEQYF. CDR3 bases: TGTGCCAGCAGCTTGGTTGCGTCCCACGAGCAGTACTTC. The chain combines TRBV5-4 with TRBJ2-7; D remains unclear. In germline, CDR1 is SGHNT, CDR2 YYREEE (reference sequence). V lost 0 bases to trimming and J lost 5 bases, with 9 bases between them. The length of the CDR3 is 13 residues.

This chain uses TRBV7-9 with TRBJ1-6, with D possibly being TRBD1 (6 bases). V lost 10 bases to trimming and J lost 5 bases, with 18 bases between them. CDR1 is SEHNR and CDR2 is FQNEAQ in the germline V gene (reference sequence). This CDR3 contains 15 residues. The CDR3 bases are TGTGCCACCACGGCCCGGACAGCGGATAATTCACCCCTCCACTTT. Amino acids: CATTARTADNSPLHF.

The chain employs TRBV27 and TRBJ2-7, with 8 bases matching TRBD1. The CDR3 covers 15 residues. Trimming took 3 bases from V and 1 from J; bases not matched to a gene: 5. Germline V gene sequence: CDR1 MNHEY, CDR2 SMNVEV (reference sequence). The DNA of the CDR3 is TGTGCCAGCAGTTTGGACAGGGCTGGGTCCTACGAGCAGTACTTC. This sequence encodes CASSLDRAGSYEQYF.

The CDR3 region is CASSRLFSTDTQYF. CDR3 coding DNA: TGTGCCAGCAGCCGACTATTCTCCACAGATACGCAGTATTTT. The chain couples TRBV13 to TRBJ2-3; possibly TRBD2 for D (5 bases). Trimming stripped 5 bases from V and 2 bases from J, with 11 bases between. The germline CDR1 and CDR2 sequences are PRHDT and FYEKMQ (reference sequence). The CDR3 has 14 residues.